These 18 T cell receptor beta chains share one sample of origin, sequenced in a study of blood T cell repertoires in COVID-19. Data came from immunoSEQ multiplex PCR; TCRdb stores just in-frame clones and leaves some out. In the table there are some 150,000 clones, about 89% of which are singletons. Sequencing was performed on peripheral blood. The receptors stem from a man aged 50 or older with active COVID-19.

This clone was seen just once. This chain joins TRBV10-3 and TRBJ1-6; no clear D. CDR1 and CDR2 (germline): ENHRY, SYGVKD. This CDR3 has 12 residues. Trimming shortened V by 7 bases and J by 8 bases, and 9 bases separated the two germline ends. CDR3 DNA: TGTGCCATCATATCAGGTGATTCACCCCTCCACTTT. Its protein product is CAIISGDSPLHF.

This clone occurred once. The chain recombines TRBV7-6 with TRBJ1-3; no reliable D call. The CDR3 is 15 amino acids. The germline V and J ends were trimmed by 2 bases and 0 bases, with 8 bases remaining between them. Germline CDR1 SGHVS, CDR2 FNYEAQ. The CDR3 loop reads CASSLRLSSGNTIYF. DNA of the CDR3: TGTGCCAGCAGCTTACGGTTGAGCTCTGGAAACACCATATATTTT.

The chain carries TRBV7-3 and TRBJ2-5; 9 bases are shared with TRBD1. Germline CDR1 reads SGHTA; CDR2 reads FQGTGA. With 2 bases clipped from V and 5 bases from J, the junction kept 6 bases outside the gene matches. This CDR3 has 15 residues. For the CDR3, the DNA is TGTGCCAGCAGCTTACTGGGACAGGGTTATGAGACCCAGTACTTC. It specifies CASSLLGQGYETQYF.

V and J are TRBV12-3 or TRBV12-4 and TRBJ1-1; D is ambiguous. The CDR3 length is 13 residues. V lost 5 bases and J 4 bases, leaving 11 bases between the germline ends. CDR3 region: CASSLYRGTEAFF. Written as DNA, the CDR3 is TGTGCCAGCAGTCTATATAGAGGCACTGAAGCTTTCTTT.

This chain connects TRBV7-2 to TRBJ1-2; D unclear. The CDR3 length is 15 residues. The germline gives CDR1 SGHTA, CDR2 FQGNSA. With 0 bases removed from V and 5 bases from J, the gap between germline ends came to 13 bases. CDR3: CASSLALNSQYGYTF. The CDR3, as DNA: TGTGCCAGCAGCTTAGCGCTCAACAGCCAGTATGGCTACACCTTC.

This chain connects TRBV19 to TRBJ1-1; D is perhaps TRBD1 (6 bases). Per germline, CDR1 LNHDA and CDR2 SQIVND (reference sequence). V lost 4 bases and J lost 2, with 14 bases in between. CDR3 length: 15 residues. The CDR3, as DNA: TGTGCCAGTAGTACCAAAATGACAGGAAACACTGAAGCTTTCTTT. Translating it yields CASSTKMTGNTEAFF.

V usage is TRBV7-9 and J usage is TRBJ2-7, with a weak D call TRBD1 (5 bases). The CDR3 loop spans 16 amino acids. Germline CDR1 and CDR2: SEHNR and FQNEAQ (reference sequence). The germline V and J ends were trimmed by 4 bases and 1 base, with 17 bases remaining between them. The DNA for the CDR3 is TGTGCCAGCAGCTCGAACGCCGCAGGGCGATCCTACGAGCAGTACTTC. Its protein product is CASSSNAAGRSYEQYF.

The rearrangement joins TRBV5-4 to TRBJ2-7; weak D call: TRBD2 (6 bases). CDR1 is SGHNT and CDR2 is YYREEE in the germline V gene (reference sequence). The length of the CDR3 is 15 residues. Trimming took 3 bases from V and 3 from J, leaving 16 bases between them. The DNA of the CDR3 is TGTGCCAGCAGCTCGCGACTAGTCGAAGGCTACGAGCAGTACTTC. This translates into CASSSRLVEGYEQYF.

The chain employs TRBV3-1 (or the pseudogene TRBV3-2) and TRBJ1-1; no firm D call. The length of the CDR3 is 14 residues. Germline values: CDR1 LGHDT, CDR2 YNNKEL (reference sequence). V lost 1 base and J lost 1, with 7 bases in between. CDR3: CASSQGFRNTEAFF. For the CDR3, the DNA is TGTGCCAGCAGCCAAGGTTTCAGGAACACTGAAGCTTTCTTT.

The CDR3 reads CASSGQTYEQYF. The CDR3 DNA follows: TGTGCCAGCAGCGGACAGACCTACGAGCAGTACTTC. The rearrangement uses TRBV2 and TRBJ2-7, with TRBD1 as a possible D gene (6 bases). CDR1 and CDR2 from the germline V gene are SNHLY and FYNNEI. This CDR3 has 12 residues. Trimming pared 6 bases from V and 2 bases from J, leaving 8 bases between.

This rearrangement joins TRBV5-1 to TRBJ2-5; D remains ambiguous. The CDR3 is 12 amino acids. The germline V and J ends were trimmed by 4 bases and 9 bases, with 13 bases remaining between them. Germline assignment: CDR1 SGHRS and CDR2 YFSETQ. CDR3 amino acids: CASSDDSWAQYF. CDR3 nucleotide sequence: TGCGCCAGCAGCGACGACTCGTGGGCCCAGTACTTC.

This clone is a singleton in its sample. The chain couples TRBV29-1 to TRBJ2-5; TRBD1 or TRBD2 may be the D gene (6 bases each). Germline V lookup: CDR1 SQVTM, CDR2 ANQGSEA. The CDR3 runs to 14 residues. V lost 7 bases and J lost 5, with 20 bases in between. DNA for the CDR3: TGCAGCGCAGGGGCGAGGGGACTCTGGGAGACCCAGTACTTC. Translating it yields CSAGARGLWETQYF.

The chain combines TRBV3-1 (or the pseudogene TRBV3-2) with TRBJ2-1, with 10 bases that match TRBD1. V shed 4 bases and J 8 bases; nucleotides not matched to a gene: 8. The CDR3 covers 15 residues. CDR1 and CDR2 from the germline V gene are LGHDT and YNNKEL (reference sequence). CDR3 in amino acids: CASSPRDRGLDEQFF. CDR3 DNA: TGTGCCAGCAGCCCCCGGGACAGGGGTTTGGATGAGCAGTTCTTC.

The rearrangement links TRBV2 to TRBJ2-5; TRBD2 agrees at 10 bases. V shed 7 bases, J shed 2 bases, and the junction held 4 bases outside the gene matches. The V gene's germline CDR1 is SNHLY and CDR2 FYNNEI. CDR3 length equals 14 residues. CDR3 bases: TGTGCCAGCAAAGCGGGGGGGCCTCAAGAGACCCAGTACTTC. Residues: CASKAGGPQETQYF.

The chain is built from TRBV7-2 and TRBJ1-3; D is possibly TRBD1 (5 bases). CDR3 length equals 14 residues. Trimming stripped 5 bases from V and 1 base from J, with 9 bases between. Germline assignment: CDR1 SGHTA and CDR2 FQGNSA. CDR3 region: CASSLDRSGNTIYF. As DNA, the CDR3 is TGTGCCAGCAGCCTAGACAGATCTGGAAACACCATATATTTT.

The chain employs TRBV7-3 and TRBJ1-1, with a weak D call TRBD1 (6 bases). The V end was cut by 8 bases, the J end by 1 base, with 20 bases between. Germline CDR1 reads SGHTA; CDR2 reads FQGTGA. The CDR3 spans 16 residues. The chain's CDR3 is CASVPVGGGTNTEAFF. In DNA, the CDR3 is TGTGCCAGCGTTCCGGTAGGGGGAGGGACGAACACTGAAGCTTTCTTT.

The chain joins TRBV18 to TRBJ2-7; TRBD2 matches 12 bases. J gave up 4 bases and V 0 bases, and 1 base lay outside the gene matches. Germline V gene data show CDR1 as KGHSH and CDR2 as LQKENI. The CDR3 consists of 15 residues. CDR3 sequence (DNA): TGTGCCAGCTCACCACCTGGACTAGCGGGATACGAGCAGTACTTC. Translated: CASSPPGLAGYEQYF.

The rearrangement joins TRBV6-5 to TRBJ2-3; the D gene is possibly TRBD2 (7 bases). Germline V lookup: CDR1 MNHEY, CDR2 SVGAGI. The V and J ends lost 7 bases and 5 bases respectively, with 13 bases between them. The CDR3 is 13 residues long. The CDR3 region is CASNGGARDTQYF. The CDR3 nucleotides read TGTGCCAGCAATGGGGGGGCCCGAGATACGCAGTATTTT.